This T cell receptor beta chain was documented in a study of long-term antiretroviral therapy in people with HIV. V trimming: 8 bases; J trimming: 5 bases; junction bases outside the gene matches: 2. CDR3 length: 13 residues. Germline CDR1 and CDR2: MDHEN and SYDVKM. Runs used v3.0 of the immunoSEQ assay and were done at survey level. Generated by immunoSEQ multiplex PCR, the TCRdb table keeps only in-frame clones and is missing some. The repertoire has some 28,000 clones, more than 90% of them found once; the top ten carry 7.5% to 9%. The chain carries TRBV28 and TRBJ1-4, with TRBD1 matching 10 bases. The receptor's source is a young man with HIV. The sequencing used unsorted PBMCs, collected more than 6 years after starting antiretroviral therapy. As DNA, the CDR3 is TGTGCCAGCCGGGACAGGGGAAATGAAAAACTGTTTTTT. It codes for CASRDRGNEKLFF. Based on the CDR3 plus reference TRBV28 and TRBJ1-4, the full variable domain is DVKVTQSSRYLVKRTGEKVFLECVQDMDHENMFWYRQDPGLGLRLIYFSYDVKMKEKGDIPEGYSVSREKKERFSLILESASTNQTSMYLCASRDRGNEKLFFGSGTQLSVL.